This T cell receptor (beta chain) emerged from a study of blood T cells in healthy people across ages. Study observations and caveats: Naive T cell percentage and TCR beta diversity correlated strongly.

Remarks on this clonotype: Antigen unknown.

A second PCR of 7 to 11 cycles used a sample-barcoded 5' primer and a J-beta primer mix. One entry per CDR3 protein, called by TCRdb with MiXCR from the 5' RACE reads. The table includes approximately 800,000 distinct CDR3 sequences, 62% detected once. Between the trimmed V and J ends, which lost 2 bases and 0 bases, there was a span of 12 bases. This CDR3 has 16 residues. The germline V gene encodes CDR1 MNHEY and CDR2 SVGEGT. The chain has TRBV6-2 or TRBV6-3 and TRBJ2-3, with D possibly matching TRBD2 (6 bases). Sequencing was carried out using blood. The receptor comes from a man aged 30 to 45 in good health. The CDR3 is CASSYTSSVSTDTQYF. In nucleotides, the CDR3 is TGTGCCAGCAGTTACACGTCTAGCGTTAGCACAGATACGCAGTATTTT.